The present T cell receptor (beta chain) was sequenced within a study of cytomegalovirus exposure and HLA in healthy donors. Findings and limits, study-wide: 16,951 TCR beta sequences were associated with HLA alleles at 0.05 false discovery rate in a later analysis.

Vbeta (60) and Jbeta (13) primers were used in the PCR. Assay used: immunoSEQ multiplex PCR; TCRdb lists only in-frame clones, some missing. The sample consists of 30,000 to 40,000 clones, 75% to 90% of them appearing once. The V and J ends lost 6 bases and 0 bases respectively, with 9 bases between them. From germline, CDR1 is MNHEY and CDR2 SMNVEV (reference sequence). The CDR3 is 13 amino acids. On this clone: The antigen is undetermined.

The sequenced sample consisted of PBMCs. This chain uses TRBV27 with TRBJ2-7; no firm D call. The source is a woman aged 35 to 49 in good health and CMV-seropositive. As DNA, the CDR3 is TGTGCCAGCAGCCTAACTAACTCCTACGAGCAGTACTTC. Translating it yields CASSLTNSYEQYF.